This T cell receptor (beta chain) was recovered during a study of blood T cell repertoires in COVID-19. Study-wide background: Samples of COVID-19 (acute and convalescent) were obtained from the United States, Italy and Spain.

CDR3 size: 16 residues. Per germline, CDR1 LNHDA and CDR2 SQIVND (reference sequence). V lost 5 bases to trimming and J lost 0 bases, with 16 bases between them. Original data processing: From reference gene primer amplification, estimates of nucleated cell counts were derived. Here immunoSEQ multiplex PCR was the method, and the copy in TCRdb shows in-frame clones only, minus some. V and J calls and clone size come straight from that table; D and trimming were deduced from the DNA. The data show roughly 100,000 clones, with about four fifths seen just once and about 10% held by the top ten. The clonotype was recovered from a man aged 35 to 55 with active or convalescent COVID-19. V is TRBV19 and J is TRBJ1-1; maybe TRBD1 (6 bases). Sequenced: peripheral blood. The CDR3 here is CASSWQGSSMNTEAFF. The CDR3 DNA follows: TGTGCCAGTAGTTGGCAGGGGTCGTCCATGAACACTGAAGCTTTCTTT.